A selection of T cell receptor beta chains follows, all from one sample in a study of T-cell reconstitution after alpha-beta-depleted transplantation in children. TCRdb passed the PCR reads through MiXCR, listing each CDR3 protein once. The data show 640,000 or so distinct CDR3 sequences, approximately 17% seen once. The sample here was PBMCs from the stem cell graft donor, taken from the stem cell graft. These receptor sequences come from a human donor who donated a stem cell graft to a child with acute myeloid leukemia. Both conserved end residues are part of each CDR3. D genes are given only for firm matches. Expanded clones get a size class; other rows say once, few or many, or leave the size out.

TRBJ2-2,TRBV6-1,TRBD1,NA,CASSTGAVNTGELFF,TGTGCCAGCAGCACAGGGGCTGTCAACACCGGGGAGCTGTTTTTT
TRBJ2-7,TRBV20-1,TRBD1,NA,CSALTGGGRVDSYEQYF,TGCAGTGCTCTGACAGGGGGCGGTCGGGTGGACTCCTACGAGCAGTACTTC
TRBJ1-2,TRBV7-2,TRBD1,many,CASSLRVGTGGHGYTF,TGTGCCAGCAGCTTAAGAGTCGGGACAGGGGGCCATGGCTACACCTTC
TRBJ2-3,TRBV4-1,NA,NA,CASSQIGDTQYF,TGCGCCAGCAGCCAGATAGGAGATACGCAGTATTTT
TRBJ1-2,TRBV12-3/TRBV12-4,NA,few,CASSKAWGSDNYGYTF,TGTGCCAGCAGCAAAGCGTGGGGCAGTGATAACTATGGCTACACCTTC
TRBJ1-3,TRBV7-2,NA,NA,CASSPRTGLSGNTIYF,TGTGCCAGCAGCCCAAGAACAGGCCTCTCTGGAAACACCATATATTTT
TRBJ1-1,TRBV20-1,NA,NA,CSVQSRARAFF,TGCAGTGTTCAGAGCCGGGCTAGAGCTTTCTTT
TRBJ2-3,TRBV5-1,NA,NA,CASIGEGDTQYF,TGCGCCAGCATCGGAGAGGGCGATACGCAGTATTTT
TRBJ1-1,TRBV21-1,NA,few,CAQERSGYTEAFF,TGTGCCCAGGAGCGATCAGGTTACACTGAAGCTTTCTTT
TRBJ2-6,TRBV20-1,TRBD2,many,CSATQWEGSGANVLTF,TGCAGTGCTACTCAGTGGGAGGGTTCTGGGGCCAACGTCCTGACTTTC
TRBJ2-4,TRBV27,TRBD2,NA,CASSLAGGRKNIQYF,TGTGCCAGCAGTTTAGCGGGGGGGCGCAAAAACATTCAGTACTTC
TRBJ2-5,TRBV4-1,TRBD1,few,CASSRGQGRSAKETQYF,TGCGCCAGCAGCCGAGGACAGGGGAGGTCGGCCAAAGAGACCCAGTACTTC
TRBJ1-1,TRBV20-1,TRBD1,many,CSARRRRGRTEAFF,TGCAGTGCTAGGCGACGCAGGGGGCGGACTGAAGCTTTCTTT
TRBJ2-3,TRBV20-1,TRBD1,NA,CSATGTGVADTQYF,TGCAGTGCTACCGGGACAGGGGTCGCAGATACGCAGTATTTT
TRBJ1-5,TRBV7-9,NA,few,CASSPAGVLQPQHF,TGTGCCAGCAGCCCAGCAGGGGTCCTACAGCCCCAGCATTTT
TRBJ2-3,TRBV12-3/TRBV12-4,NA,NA,CASSDRSLNTDTQYF,TGTGCCAGCAGTGACAGGAGTCTTAACACAGATACGCAGTATTTT
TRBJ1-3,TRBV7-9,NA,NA,CASRLRGAVRGNTIYF,TGTGCCAGCAGGCTTCGGGGAGCGGTCAGGGGAAACACCATATATTTT
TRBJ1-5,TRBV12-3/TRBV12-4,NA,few,CASSLQGQVNQPQHF,TGTGCCAGCAGTTTGCAGGGCCAAGTAAATCAGCCCCAGCATTTT
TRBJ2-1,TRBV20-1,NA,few,CSARTAGRSYNEQFF,TGCAGTGCTAGGACGGCGGGACGCTCCTACAATGAGCAGTTCTTC
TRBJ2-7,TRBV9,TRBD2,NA,CASSAGTSGFYEQYF,TGTGCCAGCAGCGCTGGGACTAGCGGGTTTTACGAGCAGTACTTC
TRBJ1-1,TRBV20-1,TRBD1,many,CSCSGTGRNTEAFF,TGCAGCTGTTCCGGGACAGGGAGGAACACTGAAGCTTTCTTT
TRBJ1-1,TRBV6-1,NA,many,CASTRSGANTEAFF,TGTGCCAGCACCCGATCCGGCGCGAACACTGAAGCTTTCTTT
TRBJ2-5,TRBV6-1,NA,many,CASSEVIGETQYF,TGTGCCAGCAGTGAAGTTATAGGGGAGACCCAGTACTTC
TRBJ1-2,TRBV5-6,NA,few,CASSTSTPNYGYTF,TGTGCCAGCAGCACGTCGACTCCTAACTATGGCTACACCTTC
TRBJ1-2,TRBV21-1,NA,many,CASLPKLNYGYTF,TGTGCCAGCCTCCCCAAGCTGAACTATGGCTACACCTTC
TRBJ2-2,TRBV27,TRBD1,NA,CASSPGGNTGELFF,TGTGCCAGCAGTCCAGGGGGCAACACCGGGGAGCTGTTTTTT
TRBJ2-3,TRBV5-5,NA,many,CASHRITDTQYF,TGTGCCAGCCACAGGATTACAGATACGCAGTATTTT
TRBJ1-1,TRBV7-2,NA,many,CASSFRGQTEAFF,TGTGCCAGCAGCTTTCGGGGCCAAACTGAAGCTTTCTTT
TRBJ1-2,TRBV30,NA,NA,CAWSVGLGGHYGYTF,TGTGCCTGGAGTGTGGGTCTGGGGGGACACTATGGCTACACCTTC
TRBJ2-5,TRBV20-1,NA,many,CSARDGSSGQETQYF,TGCAGTGCTAGAGATGGGTCCAGCGGCCAAGAGACCCAGTACTTC
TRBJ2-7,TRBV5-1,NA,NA,CASSSRISYEQYF,TGCGCCAGCAGCTCCCGGATCTCCTACGAGCAGTACTTC
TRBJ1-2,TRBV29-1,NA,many,CSVPGGGGYTF,TGCAGCGTCCCCGGGGGGGGAGGCTACACCTTC